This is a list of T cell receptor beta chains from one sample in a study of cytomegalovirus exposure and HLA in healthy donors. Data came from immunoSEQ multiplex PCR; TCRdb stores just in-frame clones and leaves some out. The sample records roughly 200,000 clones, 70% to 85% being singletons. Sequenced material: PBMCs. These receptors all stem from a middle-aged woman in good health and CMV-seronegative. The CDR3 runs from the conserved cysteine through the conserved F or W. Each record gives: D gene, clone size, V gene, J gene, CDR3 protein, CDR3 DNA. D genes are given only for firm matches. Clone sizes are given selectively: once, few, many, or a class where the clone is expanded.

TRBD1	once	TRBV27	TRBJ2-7	CASSFNRGREQYF	TGTGCCAGCAGTTTTAATAGGGGGCGCGAGCAGTACTTC
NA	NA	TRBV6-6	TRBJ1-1	CASSYRGSLNTEAFF	TGTGCCAGCAGTTACAGGGGATCCTTGAACACTGAAGCTTTCTTT
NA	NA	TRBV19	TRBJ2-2	CASSIRGPHTGELFF	TGTGCCAGTAGTATAAGGGGCCCCCACACCGGGGAGCTGTTTTTT
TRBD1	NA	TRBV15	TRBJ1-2	CATSPWTGGGLRGSGYTF	TGTGCCACCAGCCCATGGACAGGGGGCGGCTTACGGGGGTCCGGCTACACCTTC
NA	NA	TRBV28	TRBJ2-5	CASSLAGRGYETQYF	TGTGCCAGCAGTTTGGCGGGGCGAGGGTACGAGACCCAGTACTTC
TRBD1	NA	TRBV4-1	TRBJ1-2	CASSQGQGRGYTF	TGCGCCAGCAGCCAAGGACAGGGTCGGGGCTACACCTTC
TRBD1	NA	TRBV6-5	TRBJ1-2	CASSYFQGAGYGYTF	TGTGCCAGCAGTTACTTTCAGGGGGCAGGGTATGGCTACACCTTC
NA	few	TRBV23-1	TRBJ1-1	CASSPRGMAFF	TGCGCCAGCAGTCCGAGGGGGATGGCTTTCTTT
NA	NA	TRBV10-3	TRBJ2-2	CAISESQGSGELFF	TGTGCCATCAGTGAGTCCCAGGGGTCCGGGGAGCTGTTTTTT
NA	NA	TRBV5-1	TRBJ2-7	CASSLTMDNTYEQYF	TGCGCCAGCAGCTTGACAATGGACAATACCTACGAGCAGTACTTC
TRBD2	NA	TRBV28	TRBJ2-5	CASTELAGTQETQYF	TGTGCCAGCACGGAACTAGCGGGGACACAAGAGACCCAGTACTTC
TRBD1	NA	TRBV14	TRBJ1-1	CASSQENRGTEAFF	TGTGCCAGCAGCCAAGAAAACAGGGGCACTGAAGCTTTCTTT
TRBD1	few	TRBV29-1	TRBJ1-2	CSVLTGEGGYTF	TGCAGCGTTCTTACAGGGGAAGGAGGCTACACCTTC
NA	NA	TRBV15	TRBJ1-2	CATSRVQGDYGYTF	TGTGCCACCAGCAGAGTGCAAGGGGACTATGGCTACACCTTC
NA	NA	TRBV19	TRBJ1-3	CASSAVAVPGNTIYF	TGTGCCAGTAGTGCGGTTGCAGTACCTGGAAACACCATATATTTT
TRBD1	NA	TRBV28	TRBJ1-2	CASIPTRDSHNYGYTF	TGTGCCAGCATTCCCACTAGGGACAGCCATAACTATGGCTACACCTTC
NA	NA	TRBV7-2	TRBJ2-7	CASSSGLGTYEQYF	TGTGCCAGCAGCTCAGGACTGGGAACCTACGAGCAGTACTTC
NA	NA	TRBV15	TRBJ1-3	CATSPPRGASSGNTIYF	TGTGCCACCAGCCCACCGCGCGGAGCCTCCTCTGGAAACACCATATATTTT
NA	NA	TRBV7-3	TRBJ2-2	CASSSTGYTGELFF	TGTGCCAGCAGCTCTACAGGGTACACCGGGGAGCTGTTTTTT
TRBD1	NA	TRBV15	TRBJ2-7	CATSRTGGYEQYF	TGTGCCACCAGCAGAACAGGGGGCTACGAGCAGTACTTC
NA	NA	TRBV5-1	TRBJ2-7	CASSLQGKASYEQYF	TGCGCCAGCAGCTTGCAGGGCAAGGCATCCTACGAGCAGTACTTC
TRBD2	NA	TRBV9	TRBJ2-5	CASRRSGEETQYF	TGTGCCAGCAGACGGAGCGGGGAAGAGACCCAGTACTTC
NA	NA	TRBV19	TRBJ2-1	CASSRPRGAGGDEQFF	TGTGCCAGTAGCCGTCCCCGGGGGGCCGGCGGCGATGAGCAGTTCTTC
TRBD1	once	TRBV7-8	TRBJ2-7	CASSLGTGTFEQYF	TGTGCCAGCAGCCTAGGGACAGGGACGTTCGAGCAGTACTTC
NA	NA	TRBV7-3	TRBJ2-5	CASSRDGGVQETQYF	TGTGCCAGCAGCCGGGACGGCGGGGTCCAAGAGACCCAGTACTTC
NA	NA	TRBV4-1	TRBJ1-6	CASSQAAGGNSPLHF	TGCGCCAGCAGCCAAGCGGCAGGAGGTAATTCACCCCTCCACTTT
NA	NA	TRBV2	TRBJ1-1	CASTRISTEAFF	TGTGCCAGCACCAGGATTTCCACTGAAGCTTTCTTT
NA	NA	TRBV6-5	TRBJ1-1	CASRRTSNTEAFF	TGTGCCAGCAGGCGGACAAGCAACACTGAAGCTTTCTTT
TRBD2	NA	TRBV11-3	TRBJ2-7	CASSSPRVAGYYEQYF	TGTGCCAGCAGCTCCCCTAGGGTAGCGGGGTACTACGAGCAGTACTTC
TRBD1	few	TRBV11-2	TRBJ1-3	CASSLDRAGNTIYF	TGTGCCAGCAGCCTAGACAGGGCTGGAAACACCATATATTTT
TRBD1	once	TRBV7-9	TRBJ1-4	CASSSNGQGAGEKLFF	TGTGCCAGCAGCTCGAACGGACAGGGGGCGGGGGAAAAACTGTTTTTT
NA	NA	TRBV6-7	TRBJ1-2	CASIRPGGNYGYTF	TGTGCCAGCATCCGACCCGGGGGGAACTATGGCTACACCTTC
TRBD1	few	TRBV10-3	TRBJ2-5	CAIMGTGEETQYF	TGTGCCATCATGGGGACAGGGGAAGAGACCCAGTACTTC
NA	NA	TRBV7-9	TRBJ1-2	CASSPNTRGYTF	TGTGCCAGCAGCCCTAATACTCGTGGCTACACCTTC
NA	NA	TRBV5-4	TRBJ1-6	CASSLGGAGSPLHF	TGTGCCAGCAGCTTAGGCGGAGCGGGATCACCCCTCCACTTT
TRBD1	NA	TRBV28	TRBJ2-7	CASDRGRAYEQYF	TGTGCCAGCGACAGGGGGCGCGCCTACGAGCAGTACTTC
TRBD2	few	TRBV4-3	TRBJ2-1	CASSQDYKRETDEQFF	TGCGCCAGCAGCCAAGATTACAAGCGGGAGACCGATGAGCAGTTCTTC
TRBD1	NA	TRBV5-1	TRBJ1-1	CASSPLGGTGAFF	TGCGCCAGCAGCCCCCTGGGAGGGACAGGGGCTTTCTTT
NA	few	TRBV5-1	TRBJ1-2	CASSLVTDYGYTF	TGCGCCAGCAGCTTGGTTACAGACTATGGCTACACCTTC
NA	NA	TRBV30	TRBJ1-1	CAAGKMNTEAFF	TGTGCTGCAGGGAAGATGAACACTGAAGCTTTCTTT
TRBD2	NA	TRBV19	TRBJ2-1	CASKKGRDEQFF	TGTGCCAGTAAGAAGGGGAGGGATGAGCAGTTCTTC
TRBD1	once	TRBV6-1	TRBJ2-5	CASSEAGQGWQETQYF	TGTGCCAGCAGTGAAGCCGGACAGGGGTGGCAAGAGACCCAGTACTTC
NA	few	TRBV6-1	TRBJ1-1	CASSEEAGGRGVRAFF	TGTGCCAGCAGTGAAGAGGCTGGGGGCCGGGGGGTACGAGCTTTCTTT
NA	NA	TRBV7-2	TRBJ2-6	CASSSQGLSGANVLTF	TGTGCCAGCAGCTCCCAGGGGCTCTCTGGGGCCAACGTCCTGACTTTC
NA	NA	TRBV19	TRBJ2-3	CASGEGGPSTDTQYF	TGTGCCAGTGGTGAGGGCGGTCCTAGCACAGATACGCAGTATTTT
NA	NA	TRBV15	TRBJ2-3	CATSRDITDTQYF	TGTGCCACCAGCAGAGATATCACAGATACGCAGTATTTT
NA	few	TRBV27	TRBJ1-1	CASSPGTRATAFF	TGTGCCAGCAGCCCCGGGACAAGGGCAACGGCTTTCTTT
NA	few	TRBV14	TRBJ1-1	CASSPAGTPNTEAFF	TGTGCCAGCAGCCCGGCGGGGACGCCGAACACTGAAGCTTTCTTT
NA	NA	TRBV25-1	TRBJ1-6	CASSAGVGRSPLHF	TGTGCCAGCAGTGCCGGGGTGGGTCGTTCACCCCTCCACTTT
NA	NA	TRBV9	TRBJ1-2	CASSEAGRVNYGYTF	TGTGCCAGCAGCGAAGCGGGGCGGGTTAACTATGGCTACACCTTC
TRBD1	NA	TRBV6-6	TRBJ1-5	CASSLVTGLRQPQHF	TGTGCCAGCAGCCTAGTGACAGGGCTCAGGCAGCCCCAGCATTTT
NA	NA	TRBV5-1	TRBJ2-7	CASSGRESTYEQYF	TGCGCCAGCAGCGGCCGGGAGTCCACCTACGAGCAGTACTTC
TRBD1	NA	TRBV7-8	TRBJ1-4	CASAERTGGATNEKLFF	TGTGCCAGCGCCGAACGGACAGGGGGCGCGACTAATGAAAAACTGTTTTTT